This TCR beta chain was observed in a study of blood T cell repertoires in COVID-19. Sequencing was performed with immunoSEQ multiplex PCR; in TCRdb, only in-frame clones are kept and a portion is missing. The table lists 410,000 or so clones, around 89% of them singletons. V dropped 3 bases and J dropped 3 bases, with 15 bases sitting between them. The CDR3 spans 15 residues. Germline loops: CDR1 LNHDA, CDR2 SQIVND (reference sequence). The genes are TRBV19 and TRBJ2-7; TRBD1 might be the D (5 bases). The TCR sequence derives from a woman aged 40 to 49 with COVID-19, enrolled during active disease. Input material: peripheral blood. CDR3 residues: CASSMGQVVFYEQYF. In DNA form, the CDR3 reads TGTGCCAGTAGTATGGGGCAGGTAGTCTTCTACGAGCAGTACTTC.